The sequence of this T cell receptor beta chain was determined in a study of response to subunit inactivated influenza vaccine. Points from the study as a whole: Authors suggested each seasonal flu vaccination may recruit only limited numbers of new T cells.

MiXCR was run by TCRdb on the RT-PCR reads, yielding one entry per CDR3 protein. Of 170,000 or so distinct CDR3 sequences detected, about 10% appear once; the ten largest clones hold roughly 33%. Germline values: CDR1 LNHNV, CDR2 YYDKDF (reference sequence). The CDR3 length is 13 residues. Trimming pared 0 bases from V and 7 bases from J, leaving 7 bases between. As concerns this clonotype: Its antigen is unidentified.

This material consisted of CD8+ T cells sorted from PBMCs, taken 23 to 25 months after vaccination. This chain joins TRBV15 and TRBJ2-1; D gene uncertain. The receptor comes from a man aged 50-75 years who received an inactivated influenza vaccine. DNA of the CDR3: TGTGCCACCAGCAGAGAGGCCCTTAATGAGCAGTTCTTC. Residues: CATSREALNEQFF.